The clone carrying this TCR beta chain was recorded a few times. No antigen is known for it. Trimming removed 6 bases at V and 3 bases at J, with 12 bases between. Germline V gene data show CDR1 as MDHEN and CDR2 as SYDVKM. This CDR3 spans 14 amino acids. The protocol was immunoSEQ multiplex PCR, while the TCRdb copy is restricted to in-frame clones and leaves out a portion. Found here are tens of thousands of clones, 56% of them singletons; the top ten hold about a fifth. This sample was included in a study of cytotoxic CD8 clonotypes in ibrutinib-treated CLL. Findings and limits, study-wide: Clonality grew at ibrutinib response; at progression, it decreased back toward baseline.

The material was PBMCs, obtained after 24 months of ibrutinib treatment. This sequence originates from a human donor with chronic lymphocytic leukemia. This rearrangement joins TRBV28 to TRBJ1-5, with D possibly TRBD1 on 5 matching bases. CDR3 amino acids: CASSVGTLNQPQHF. DNA for the CDR3: TGTGCCAGCAGCGTCGGGACGCTCAATCAGCCCCAGCATTTT.